This TCR beta chain was sequenced for a study of cytomegalovirus exposure and HLA in healthy donors. The germline CDR1 and CDR2 sequences are MDHEN and SYDVKM. V was clipped by 8 bases and J by 6 bases, with 14 bases between them. CDR3 size: 14 residues. PCR was performed using 60 Vbeta and 13 Jbeta primers. TCRdb's table, derived via immunoSEQ multiplex PCR, lists solely in-frame clones and lacks some. This table has roughly 160,000 clones, about four fifths appearing once. To note about this clone: Its antigen is not identified.

Study results and caveats: Most of the TCR beta V segments (in an earlier analysis) were productive either about 87% or about 30% of the time.

The chain has TRBV28 and TRBJ1-6; D is unclear. The origin of this receptor is a woman aged 45-60 years in good health and CMV-seropositive. Material: PBMCs. The CDR3 sequence is CASQPAGFNSPLHF. The CDR3 DNA is TGTGCCAGCCAACCTGCGGGATTTAATTCACCCCTCCACTTT. Full variable domain (outside the CDR3, taken from reference TRBV28 and TRBJ1-6): DVKVTQSSRYLVKRTGEKVFLECVQDMDHENMFWYRQDPGLGLRLIYFSYDVKMKEKGDIPEGYSVSREKKERFSLILESASTNQTSMYLCASQPAGFNSPLHFGNGTRLTVT.